This TCR beta chain was sequenced during a study of human T cells and chemical hapten exposure. V was pared by 5 bases and J by 4 bases, with 1 base of the junction left unmatched. The CDR3 consists of 12 residues. Study results and caveats: Expanded TCRs were compared with controls, and the expanded TCRs formed significantly more large CDR3 similarity clusters.

Documented time point: pre-sensitization, week 0. Treatment of the sample: therapeutic diphenylcyclopropenone sensitization with weekly scalp DPC. It was from unfractionated whole blood that total RNA was extracted. The library tagged each cDNA molecule with unique molecular identifiers. Authors' data handling: Per-sample TCR counts ranged from about 20,000 to 700,000, median around 100,000. TCRdb ran MiXCR on the RACE reads and lists one entry per CDR3 protein. These V and J calls originate from TCRdb's pipeline instead of the authors' own analysis. The sample has 300,000 to 450,000 distinct CDR3 sequences, approximately 5.1% seen once. This clonotype was picked up many times. Its antigen is not identified.

The sequence was obtained from a woman in her forties or fifties with alopecia areata. Some clones in this sample may be carry-over from other donors' samples. The chain has TRBV12-3 or TRBV12-4 and TRBJ1-2; TRBD1 agrees at 7 bases. This material consisted of whole blood, taken in connection with sensitization to the hapten diphenylcyclopropenone (DPC). CDR3 amino acids: CASSDRVYGYTF. CDR3 in DNA: TGTGCCAGCAGTGACAGGGTCTATGGCTACACCTTC.